A single sample is the source of the 8 T cell receptor beta chains below, sequenced in a study of blood T cell repertoires in COVID-19. The table came from immunoSEQ multiplex PCR; TCRdb's copy has only in-frame clones and leaves some out. Among approximately 150,000 clones listed, 80% to 90% were seen once. Sequencing was carried out using peripheral blood. All receptors derive from a woman of 80 years or more with COVID-19, enrolled during active disease.

The V gene is TRBV28, the J gene TRBJ2-1; 7 bases match TRBD1. With 8 bases clipped from V and 0 bases from J, the junction kept 10 bases outside the gene matches. CDR1 and CDR2 from the germline V gene are MDHEN and SYDVKM. This CDR3 is 16 amino acids long. The DNA for the CDR3 is TGTGCCAGCCGACAGGGCAGAGGGGGCTCCTACAATGAGCAGTTCTTC. This gives the protein CASRQGRGGSYNEQFF.

This clone was recorded only once. The chain employs TRBV28 and TRBJ2-5; D gene unclear. CDR3 size: 15 residues. Trimming removed 3 bases at V and 0 bases at J, with 11 bases between. CDR1 is MDHEN, CDR2 SYDVKM, per germline. CDR3 sequence reads: CASSFASVYQETQYF. CDR3 coding DNA: TGTGCCAGCAGTTTTGCCAGCGTCTACCAAGAGACCCAGTACTTC.

The chain employs TRBV2 and TRBJ1-6; D is ambiguous. The V end lost 8 bases, the J end lost 9 bases, and 14 bases lay between the germline ends. Germline V CDR1 and CDR2: SNHLY, FYNNEI. This CDR3 has 13 residues. CDR3 bases: TGTGCCAGCGAGGGCCAGTTAGGTTCACCCCTCCACTTT. Its protein is CASEGQLGSPLHF.

The CDR3 loop is CASSLSIQGVYGYTF. CDR3 DNA: TGCGCCAGCAGCCTTTCAATACAGGGAGTTTATGGCTACACCTTC. The rearrangement joins TRBV4-1 to TRBJ1-2; possible D gene TRBD1, 6 bases. Germline V gene sequence: CDR1 MGHRA, CDR2 YSYEKL. This CDR3 has 15 amino acids. V lost 4 bases to trimming and J lost 5 bases, with 17 bases between them.

The chain recombines TRBV28 with TRBJ2-7, with unresolved D. Trimming stripped 1 base from V and 4 bases from J, with 8 bases between. The CDR3 extends over 13 amino acids. Germline CDR1 is MDHEN and CDR2 is SYDVKM. The CDR3 bases are TGTGCCAGCAGTTTATCCCCCTCGTACGAGCAGTACTTC. Its protein is CASSLSPSYEQYF.

In its sample, this clone was seen a few times. This chain links TRBV19 with TRBJ1-2, with D tentatively TRBD1 (5 bases). V lost 7 bases and J 0 bases, leaving 18 bases between the germline ends. Germline CDR1 LNHDA, CDR2 SQIVND (reference sequence). This CDR3 comprises 16 residues. CDR3 bases: TGTGCCAGTAATAGGCCGGGGGACGATACTAACTATGGCTACACCTTC. Amino acid sequence: CASNRPGDDTNYGYTF.

CDR3 sequence reads: CASSLRMTGELFF. CDR3 nucleotide sequence: TGTGCCAGCAGTTTGAGAATGACCGGGGAGCTGTTTTTT. This chain connects TRBV27 to TRBJ2-2, with D unclear. The CDR3 consists of 13 residues. CDR1 MNHEY and CDR2 SMNVEV come from the germline V gene (reference sequence). Trimming took 3 bases from V and 5 from J, leaving 7 bases between them.

The chain joins TRBV18 to TRBJ2-5, with a weak D call TRBD1 (6 bases). The CDR3 sequence is 15 residues long. V gave up 3 bases and J gave up 1 base, with 12 bases separating them. The germline V gene encodes CDR1 KGHSH and CDR2 LQKENI. The CDR3 region has the DNA TGTGCCAGCTCACCCCCGACAGGCACCCAAGAGACCCAGTACTTC. This gives the protein CASSPPTGTQETQYF.